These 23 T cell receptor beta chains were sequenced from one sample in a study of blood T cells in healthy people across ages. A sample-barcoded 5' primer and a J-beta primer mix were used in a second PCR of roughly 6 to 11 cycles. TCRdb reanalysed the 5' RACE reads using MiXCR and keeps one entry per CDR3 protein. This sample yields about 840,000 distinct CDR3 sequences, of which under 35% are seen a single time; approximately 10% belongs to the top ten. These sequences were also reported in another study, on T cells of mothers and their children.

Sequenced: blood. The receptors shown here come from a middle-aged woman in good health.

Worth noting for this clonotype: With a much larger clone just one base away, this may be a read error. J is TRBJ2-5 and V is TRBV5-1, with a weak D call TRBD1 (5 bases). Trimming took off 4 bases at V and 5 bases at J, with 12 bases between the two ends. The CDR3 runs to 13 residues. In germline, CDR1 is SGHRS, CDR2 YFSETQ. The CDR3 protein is CASSGALHETQYF. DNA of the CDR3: TGCGCCAGCAGCGGGGCACTTCATGAGACCCAGTACTTC.

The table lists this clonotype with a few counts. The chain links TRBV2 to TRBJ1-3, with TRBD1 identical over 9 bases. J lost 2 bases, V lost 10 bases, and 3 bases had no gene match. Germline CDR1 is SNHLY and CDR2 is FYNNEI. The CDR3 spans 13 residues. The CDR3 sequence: CATGTGTGNTIYF. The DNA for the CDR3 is TGTGCCACCGGGACAGGGACTGGAAACACCATATATTTT.

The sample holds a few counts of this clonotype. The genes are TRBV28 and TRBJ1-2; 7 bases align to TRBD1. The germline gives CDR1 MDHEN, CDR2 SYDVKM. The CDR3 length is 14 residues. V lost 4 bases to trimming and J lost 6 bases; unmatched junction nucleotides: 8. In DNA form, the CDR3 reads TGTGCCAGCAGTTATGGGGCAGGGGGGGATGGCTACACCTTC. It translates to CASSYGAGGDGYTF.

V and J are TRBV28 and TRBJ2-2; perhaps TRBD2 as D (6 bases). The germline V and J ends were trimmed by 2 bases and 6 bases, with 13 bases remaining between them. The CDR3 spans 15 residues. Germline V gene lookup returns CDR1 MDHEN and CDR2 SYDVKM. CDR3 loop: CASSLRGLLAGELFF. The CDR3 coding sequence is TGTGCCAGCAGTTTACGGGGGTTGTTGGCCGGGGAGCTGTTTTTT. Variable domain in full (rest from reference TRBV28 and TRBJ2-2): DVKVTQSSRYLVKRTGEKVFLECVQDMDHENMFWYRQDPGLGLRLIYFSYDVKMKEKGDIPEGYSVSREKKERFSLILESASTNQTSMYLCASSLRGLLAGELFFGEGSRLTVL.

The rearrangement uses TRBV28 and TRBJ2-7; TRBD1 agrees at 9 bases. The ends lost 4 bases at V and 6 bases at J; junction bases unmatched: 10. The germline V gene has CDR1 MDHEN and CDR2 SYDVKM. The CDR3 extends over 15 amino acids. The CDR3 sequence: CASSSAGTGSGEQYF. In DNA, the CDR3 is TGTGCCAGCAGTTCGGCCGGGACAGGGTCTGGCGAGCAGTACTTC.

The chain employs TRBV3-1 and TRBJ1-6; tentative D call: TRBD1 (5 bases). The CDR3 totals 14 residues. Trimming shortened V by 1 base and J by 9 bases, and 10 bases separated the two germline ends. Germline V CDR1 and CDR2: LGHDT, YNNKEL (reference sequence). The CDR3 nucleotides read TGTGCCAGCAGCCAAGCCAGGGTCGGTTCACCCCTCCACTTT. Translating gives CASSQARVGSPLHF. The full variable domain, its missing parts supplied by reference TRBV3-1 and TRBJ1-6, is DTAVSQTPKYLVTQMGNDKSIKCEQNLGHDTMYWYKQDSKKFLKIMFSYNNKELIINETVPNRFSPKSPDKAHLNLHINSLELGDSAVYFCASSQARVGSPLHFGNGTRLTVT.

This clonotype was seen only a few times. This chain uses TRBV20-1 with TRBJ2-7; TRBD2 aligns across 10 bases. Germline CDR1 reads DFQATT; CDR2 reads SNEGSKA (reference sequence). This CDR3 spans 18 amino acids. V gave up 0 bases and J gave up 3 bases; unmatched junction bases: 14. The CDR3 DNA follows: TGCAGTGCTAGAGATCGGGCTAGCGGGGGCTCCAGTTACTACGAGCAGTACTTC. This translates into CSARDRASGGSSYYEQYF.

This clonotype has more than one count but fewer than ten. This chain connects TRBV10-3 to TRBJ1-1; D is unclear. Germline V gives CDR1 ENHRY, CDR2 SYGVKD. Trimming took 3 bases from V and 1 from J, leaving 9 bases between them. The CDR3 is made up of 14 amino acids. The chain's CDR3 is CAISERGSNTEAFF. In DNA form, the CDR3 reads TGTGCCATCAGTGAACGGGGTTCGAACACTGAAGCTTTCTTT.

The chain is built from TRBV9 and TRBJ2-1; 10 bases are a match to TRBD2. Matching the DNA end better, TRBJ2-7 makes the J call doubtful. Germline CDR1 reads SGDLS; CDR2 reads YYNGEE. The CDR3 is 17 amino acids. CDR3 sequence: CASSVGITSGTYNEQYF. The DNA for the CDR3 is TGTGCCAGCAGCGTAGGCATCACTAGCGGGACCTACAATGAGCAGTACTTC.

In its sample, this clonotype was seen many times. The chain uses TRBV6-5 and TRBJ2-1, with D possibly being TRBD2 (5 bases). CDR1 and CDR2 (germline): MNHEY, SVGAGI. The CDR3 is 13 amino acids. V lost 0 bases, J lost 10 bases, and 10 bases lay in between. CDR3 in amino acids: CASSYSMGSEQFF. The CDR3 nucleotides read TGTGCCAGCAGTTACTCTATGGGGAGCGAGCAGTTCTTC.

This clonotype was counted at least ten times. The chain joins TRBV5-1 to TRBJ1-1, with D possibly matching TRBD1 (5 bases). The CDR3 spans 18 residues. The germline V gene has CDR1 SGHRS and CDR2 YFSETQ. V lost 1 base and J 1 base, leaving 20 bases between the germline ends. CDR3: CASSLRKNAGGQNTEAFF. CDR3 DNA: TGCGCCAGCAGCTTGAGGAAAAACGCGGGTGGACAGAACACTGAAGCTTTCTTT.

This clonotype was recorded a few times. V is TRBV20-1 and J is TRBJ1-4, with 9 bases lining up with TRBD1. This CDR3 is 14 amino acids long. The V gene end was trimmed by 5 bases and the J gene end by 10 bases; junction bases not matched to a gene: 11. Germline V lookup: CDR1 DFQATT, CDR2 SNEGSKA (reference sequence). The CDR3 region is CSAPPGQGKGKLFF. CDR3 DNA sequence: TGCAGTGCTCCTCCCGGACAGGGGAAGGGAAAACTGTTTTTT.

CDR3 sequence (DNA): TGTGCCAGCAGCGTCCGGGGTTTGAACACCGGGGAGCTGTTTTTT. Amino acid sequence: CASSVRGLNTGELFF. The V call is TRBV9, the J call TRBJ2-2; TRBD2 is a possible D gene (5 bases). The ends were cut back, 2 bases at V and 1 base at J, with 9 bases in the middle. The CDR3 runs to 15 residues. The germline CDR1 and CDR2 sequences are SGDLS and YYNGEE. The complete variable domain, with remaining parts taken from reference TRBV9 and TRBJ2-2, reads DSGVTQTPKHLITATGQRVTLRCSPRSGDLSVYWYQQSLDQGLQFLIQYYNGEERAKGNILERFSAQQFPDLHSELNLSSLELGDSALYFCASSVRGLNTGELFFGEGSRLTVL.

The CDR3 region is CATSAGRGKTQYF. The CDR3 DNA follows: TGTGCCACCAGTGCAGGCAGGGGAAAGACCCAGTACTTC. The chain uses TRBV24-1 and TRBJ2-5; D is perhaps TRBD1 (6 bases). V lost 5 bases and J 6 bases, leaving 12 bases between the germline ends. The CDR3 is made up of 13 amino acids. The germline V gene encodes CDR1 KGHDR and CDR2 SFDVKD.

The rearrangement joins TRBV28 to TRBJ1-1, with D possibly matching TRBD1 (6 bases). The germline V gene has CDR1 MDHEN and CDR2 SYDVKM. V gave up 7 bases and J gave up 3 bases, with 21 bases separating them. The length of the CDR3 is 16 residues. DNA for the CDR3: TGTGCCAGCACCTCCCGAGGGGGGCGCGGATACACTGAAGCTTTCTTT. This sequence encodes CASTSRGGRGYTEAFF.

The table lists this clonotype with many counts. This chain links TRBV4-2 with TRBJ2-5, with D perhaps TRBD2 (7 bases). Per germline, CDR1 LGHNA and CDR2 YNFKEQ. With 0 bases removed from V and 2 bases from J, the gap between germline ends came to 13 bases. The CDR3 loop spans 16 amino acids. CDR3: CASSQDDGGPQETQYF. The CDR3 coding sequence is TGTGCCAGCAGCCAAGATGACGGGGGGCCGCAAGAGACCCAGTACTTC.

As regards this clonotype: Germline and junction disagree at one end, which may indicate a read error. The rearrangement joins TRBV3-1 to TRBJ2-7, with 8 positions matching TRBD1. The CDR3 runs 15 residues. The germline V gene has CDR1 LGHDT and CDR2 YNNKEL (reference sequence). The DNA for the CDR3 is TGTGCCAGCAGCCAAGGGACAGGGAACCCCTACGAGCGGTACTTC. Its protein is CASSQGTGNPYERYF.

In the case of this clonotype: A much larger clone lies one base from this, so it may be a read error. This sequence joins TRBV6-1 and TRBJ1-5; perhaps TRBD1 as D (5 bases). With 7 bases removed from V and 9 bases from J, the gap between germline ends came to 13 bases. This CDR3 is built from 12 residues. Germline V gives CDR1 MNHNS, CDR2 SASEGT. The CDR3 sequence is CASTGGWRPQHF. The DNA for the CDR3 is TGTGCCAGCACGGGGGGTTGGCGGCCCCAGCATTTT.

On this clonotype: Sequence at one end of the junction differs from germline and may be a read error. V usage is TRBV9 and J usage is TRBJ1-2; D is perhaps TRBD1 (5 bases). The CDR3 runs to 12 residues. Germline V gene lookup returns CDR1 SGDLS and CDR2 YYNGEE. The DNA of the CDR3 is TGTGCCTGCAGCGTAGGAGTAGGGGTTTACACCTTC. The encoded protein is CACSVGVGVYTF.

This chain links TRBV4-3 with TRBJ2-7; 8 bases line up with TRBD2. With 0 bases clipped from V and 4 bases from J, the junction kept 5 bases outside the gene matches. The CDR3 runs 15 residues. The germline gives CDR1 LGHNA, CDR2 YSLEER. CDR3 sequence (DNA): TGCGCCAGCAGCCAAGATAGTAGCGGGACGTACGAGCAGTACTTC. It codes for CASSQDSSGTYEQYF.

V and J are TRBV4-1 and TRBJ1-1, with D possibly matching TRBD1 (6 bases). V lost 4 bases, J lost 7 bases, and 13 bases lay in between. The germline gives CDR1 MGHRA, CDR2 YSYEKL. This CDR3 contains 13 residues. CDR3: CASSRGTLGEAFF. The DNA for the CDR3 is TGCGCCAGCAGCCGAGGGACATTAGGTGAAGCTTTCTTT.

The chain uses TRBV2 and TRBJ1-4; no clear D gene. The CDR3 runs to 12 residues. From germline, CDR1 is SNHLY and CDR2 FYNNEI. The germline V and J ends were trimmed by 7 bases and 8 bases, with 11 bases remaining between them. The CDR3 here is CASKRLREKLFF. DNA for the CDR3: TGTGCCAGCAAAAGGTTAAGAGAAAAACTGTTTTTT.

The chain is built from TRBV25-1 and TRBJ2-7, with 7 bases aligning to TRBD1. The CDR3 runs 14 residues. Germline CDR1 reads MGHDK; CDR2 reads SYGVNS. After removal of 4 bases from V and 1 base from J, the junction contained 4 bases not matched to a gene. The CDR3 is CASSVYRGSYEQYF. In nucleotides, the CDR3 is TGTGCCAGCAGTGTATACAGGGGTTCCTACGAGCAGTACTTC.